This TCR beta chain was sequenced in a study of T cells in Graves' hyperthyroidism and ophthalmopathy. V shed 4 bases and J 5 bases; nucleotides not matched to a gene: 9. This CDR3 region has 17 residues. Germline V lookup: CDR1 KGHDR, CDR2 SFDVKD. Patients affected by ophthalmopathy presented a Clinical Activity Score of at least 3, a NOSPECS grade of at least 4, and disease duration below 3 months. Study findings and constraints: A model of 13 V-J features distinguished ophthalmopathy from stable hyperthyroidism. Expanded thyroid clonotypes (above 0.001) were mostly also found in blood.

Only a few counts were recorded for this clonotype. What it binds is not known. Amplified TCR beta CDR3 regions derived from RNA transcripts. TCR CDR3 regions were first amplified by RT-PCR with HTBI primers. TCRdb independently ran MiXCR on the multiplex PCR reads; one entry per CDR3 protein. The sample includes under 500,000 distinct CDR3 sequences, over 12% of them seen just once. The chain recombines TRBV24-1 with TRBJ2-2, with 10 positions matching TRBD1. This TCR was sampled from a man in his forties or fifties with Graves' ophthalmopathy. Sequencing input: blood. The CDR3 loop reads CATSDPRQGARTGELFF. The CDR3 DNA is TGTGCCACCAGTGACCCAAGACAGGGGGCGAGGACCGGGGAGCTGTTTTTT.